This passage covers 9 T cell receptor beta chains from one sample sequenced in a study of coeliac disease. Sequenced by immunoSEQ multiplex PCR; TCRdb stores in-frame clones only, minus some. The data contain 6,000 to 8,000 clones, around 73% of them singletons. Specimen: lamina propria lymphocytes from the gut. These TCRs come from a young man with celiac disease.

CDR3 in DNA: TGTGCCAGCAGTTTACTTAGATCGGGGGGGACCTATAATTCACCCCTCCACTTT. It yields the protein CASSLLRSGGTYNSPLHF. This rearrangement joins TRBV27 to TRBJ1-6; D possibly corresponds to TRBD1 (5 bases). Germline CDR1 and CDR2: MNHEY and SMNVEV (reference sequence). Trimming took 2 bases from V and 2 from J, leaving 16 bases between them. The CDR3 has 18 amino acids.

V usage is TRBV6-5 and J usage is TRBJ1-3, with 9 bases fitting TRBD1. Germline-derived CDR1 and CDR2 are MNHEY and SVGAGI. V shed 2 bases and J 8 bases; nucleotides not matched to a gene: 4. CDR3 length: 14 residues. The CDR3 coding sequence is TGTGCCAGCAGTTACGGGACAGGGTTAGACACCATATATTTT. It translates to CASSYGTGLDTIYF.

V is TRBV19 and J is TRBJ1-5, with no clear D. Trimming pared 4 bases from V and 1 base from J, leaving 11 bases between. This CDR3 is built from 15 residues. Germline V gene data show CDR1 as LNHDA and CDR2 as SQIVND (reference sequence). CDR3 amino acids: CASSTEAGSNQPQHF. CDR3 DNA sequence: TGTGCCAGTAGTACCGAAGCCGGGAGCAATCAGCCCCAGCATTTT.

In its sample, this clone was seen a few times. This chain connects TRBV5-4 to TRBJ1-2, with D possibly being TRBD1 (5 bases). Germline V gives CDR1 SGHNT, CDR2 YYREEE (reference sequence). The V and J ends lost 4 bases and 6 bases respectively, with 13 bases between them. This CDR3 spans 13 amino acids. Written as DNA, the CDR3 is TGTGCCAGCAGCGGCGGAGGGACTGATGGCTACACCTTC. Protein sequence: CASSGGGTDGYTF.

Turning to this clone: One junction end disagrees with the germline gene, perhaps due to a read error. The gene calls are TRBV9 and TRBJ1-1; D is perhaps TRBD1 (5 bases). The CDR3 is 14 amino acids. From germline, CDR1 is SGDLS and CDR2 YYNGEE. The CDR3, as DNA: TGTGCCAGCAGCGTAGCGGCAGGGAACACTAAAGCTTTCTTT. This sequence encodes CASSVAAGNTKAFF.

The rearrangement joins TRBV28 to TRBJ1-4; 7 nucleotides align to TRBD1. CDR1 and CDR2 (germline): MDHEN, SYDVKM. After removal of 7 bases from V and 7 bases from J, the junction contained 15 bases not matched to a gene. This CDR3 is 16 amino acids long. The CDR3 protein is CASTTPHTGVSEKLFF. The DNA of the CDR3 is TGTGCCAGCACCACGCCGCATACAGGGGTCAGTGAAAAACTGTTTTTT.

V and J are TRBV28 and TRBJ2-1, with 9 bases fitting TRBD1. The CDR3 consists of 13 residues. The germline V gene has CDR1 MDHEN and CDR2 SYDVKM. The ends lost 9 bases at V and 13 bases at J; junction bases unmatched: 13. CDR3: CASISGQGTAQFF. In DNA form, the CDR3 reads TGTGCCAGTATATCAGGACAGGGGACTGCCCAGTTCTTC.

The chain joins TRBV5-5 to TRBJ1-2; 7 bases are a match to TRBD1. Germline V lookup: CDR1 SGHKS, CDR2 YYEKEE (reference sequence). The CDR3 spans 15 residues. J lost 2 bases, V lost 0 bases, and 4 bases had no gene match. CDR3 nucleotide sequence: TGTGCCAGCAGCTTGGAGACAGGGCGCAACTATGGCTACACCTTC. As protein: CASSLETGRNYGYTF.

The table lists this clone with a count of one. The J gene is TRBJ1-5, the V gene TRBV27; possible D gene TRBD1, 5 bases. Between the trimmed V and J ends, which lost 6 bases and 4 bases, there was a span of 7 bases. The CDR3 contains 12 residues. In germline, CDR1 is MNHEY, CDR2 SMNVEV (reference sequence). The CDR3 sequence is CASRGGNQPQHF. CDR3 coding DNA: TGTGCCAGCAGGGGGGGGAATCAGCCCCAGCATTTT.